The 20 T cell receptor beta chains reported below all come from one sample, sequenced in a study of a mutant IDH1 vaccine in newly diagnosed glioma. Time point reported: week 11, during vaccination. It was 300 ug of mutant IDH1 20-mer peptide that made up each vaccine dose, given with topical imiquimod. Profiling relied on immunoSEQ multiplex PCR, and the TCRdb table lists in-frame clones only, not all of them. The sample carries approximately 110,000 clones, almost 90% recorded once. These receptors have no known antigen. Specimen: PBMCs, collected from a glioma patient whose treatment included an IDH1 peptide vaccine. Receptor source: a woman in her forties or fifties with glioma.

The chain joins TRBV6-5 to TRBJ2-7; TRBD1 matches at 7 bases. Germline CDR1 and CDR2: MNHEY and SVGAGI. With V trimmed by 6 bases and J by 0 bases, 2 bases remained unmatched. This CDR3 spans 13 amino acids. As DNA, the CDR3 is TGTGCCAGCAGGGGACAGAGCTCCTACGAGCAGTACTTC. Its translation: CASRGQSSYEQYF.

This chain uses TRBV7-8 with TRBJ1-5; D is uncertain. This CDR3 has 15 residues. Trimming took off 4 bases at V and 0 bases at J, with 10 bases between the two ends. CDR1 is SGHVS, CDR2 FQNEAQ, per germline. The CDR3 sequence is CASSSLWYSNQPQHF. In nucleotides, the CDR3 is TGTGCCAGCAGCTCCCTTTGGTATAGCAATCAGCCCCAGCATTTT.

This clone was seen a single time. J is TRBJ1-5 and V is TRBV28; 11 bases line up with TRBD1. This CDR3 has 15 residues. V gave up 6 bases and J gave up 5 bases; unmatched junction bases: 6. The V gene's germline CDR1 is MDHEN and CDR2 SYDVKM. CDR3 coding DNA: TGTGCCAGCAGATCCGGGACAGGGGGGCATCAGCCCCAGCATTTT. Its protein product is CASRSGTGGHQPQHF.

The chain employs TRBV7-9 and TRBJ2-7; D not certain. Germline CDR1 and CDR2: SEHNR and FQNEAQ (reference sequence). CDR3 length equals 15 residues. Trimming left V 5 bases short and J 2 bases short, with 16 bases between. CDR3 sequence reads: CASSHPGASPYEQYF. The CDR3 DNA follows: TGTGCCAGCAGCCATCCTGGTGCCAGTCCCTACGAGCAGTACTTC.

V and J are TRBV18 and TRBJ1-5, with 7 bases that match TRBD1. Looked up from germline, CDR1 is KGHSH and CDR2 is LQKENI. V shed 2 bases and J 3 bases; nucleotides not matched to a gene: 4. CDR3 length: 15 amino acids. The DNA of the CDR3 is TGTGCCAGCTCACCAGCAGGGGGGATCAATCAGCCCCAGCATTTT. Translation gives CASSPAGGINQPQHF.

For the CDR3, the DNA is TGTGCCAGCAGTTCCGGGACTAGAGACGAGCAGTACTTC. Protein product: CASSSGTRDEQYF. V and J are TRBV28 and TRBJ2-7; TRBD2 aligns across 8 bases. This CDR3 comprises 13 residues. The germline V gene has CDR1 MDHEN and CDR2 SYDVKM. The junction had 4 bases not matched to a gene; V was cut back by 4 bases and J by 5 bases.

The chain couples TRBV5-1 to TRBJ1-4; D is undetermined. V lost 4 bases and J lost 4, with 14 bases in between. Germline V gene sequence: CDR1 SGHRS, CDR2 YFSETQ. The CDR3 sequence is 15 residues long. The CDR3 reads CASSPGLSHNEKLFF. CDR3 nucleotides: TGCGCCAGCAGCCCCGGGTTGAGTCATAATGAAAAACTGTTTTTT.

The V call is TRBV15, the J call TRBJ2-7, with 9 bases identical to TRBD1. The CDR3 is made up of 16 amino acids. CDR1 and CDR2 from the germline V gene are LNHNV and YYDKDF (reference sequence). V lost 0 bases and J lost 1; bases outside the gene matches: 4. CDR3 nucleotides: TGTGCCACCAGCAGAGATGAAGGGACAGGGTCCTACGAGCAGTACTTC. It encodes CATSRDEGTGSYEQYF.

Comment on this clone: Other DNA variants within this sample encode the same CDR3. The chain has TRBV30 and TRBJ1-4; no clear D. Trimming removed 3 bases from V and 5 bases from J, with 4 bases in between. This CDR3 has 11 amino acids. Germline values: CDR1 GTSNPN, CDR2 SVGIG (reference sequence). CDR3 in DNA: TGTGCCTGGAGCCGCAATGAAAAACTGTTTTTT. Translation gives CAWSRNEKLFF.

The chain couples TRBV30 to TRBJ1-4, with TRBD1 matching 8 bases. Germline V CDR1 and CDR2: GTSNPN, SVGIG (reference sequence). CDR3 length equals 18 residues. Trimming cost V 2 bases and J 0 bases; bases outside gene matches: 11. Here the CDR3 DNA reads TGTGCCTGGAGTCCCCGGGACAGGCGTCCATCAACTAATGAAAAACTGTTTTTT. This codes for CAWSPRDRRPSTNEKLFF.

This chain uses TRBV28 with TRBJ1-5; 9 nucleotides match TRBD1. This CDR3 spans 15 amino acids. The germline V gene encodes CDR1 MDHEN and CDR2 SYDVKM. The V segment lost 1 base and the J segment 5 bases; nucleotides outside the gene matches: 3. The CDR3: CASSLYRGRYQPQHF. In nucleotides, the CDR3 is TGTGCCAGCAGTTTATACAGGGGGCGATATCAGCCCCAGCATTTT.

This chain connects TRBV18 to TRBJ2-7; D is possibly TRBD1 (6 bases). The V gene's germline CDR1 is KGHSH and CDR2 LQKENI. Deletions cut 2 bases from V and 3 bases from J, with 17 bases between. The CDR3 runs to 16 residues. The CDR3 reads CASSPDGGHLLYEQYF. Here the CDR3 DNA reads TGTGCCAGCTCACCAGATGGGGGCCACCTACTCTACGAGCAGTACTTC.

V and J are TRBV18 and TRBJ2-1; 10 bases match TRBD2. After removal of 3 bases from V and 8 bases from J, the junction contained 7 bases not matched to a gene. Germline loops: CDR1 KGHSH, CDR2 LQKENI. This CDR3 has 15 residues. CDR3 sequence reads: CASSPLAGVFDEQFF. In DNA, the CDR3 is TGTGCCAGCTCACCCCTAGCGGGAGTTTTTGATGAGCAGTTCTTC.

The genes are TRBV28 and TRBJ2-1, with D perhaps TRBD2 (5 bases). CDR1 and CDR2 (germline): MDHEN, SYDVKM. The CDR3 consists of 14 residues. Trimming took 7 bases from V and 0 from J, leaving 10 bases between them. The CDR3 here is CASNERSSYNEQFF. The CDR3 DNA reads as TGTGCCAGCAATGAGCGGAGCTCCTACAATGAGCAGTTCTTC.

This clone was detected a few times. Other nucleotide sequences in the sample specify the same CDR3. The genes are TRBV5-1 and TRBJ2-3; D is possibly TRBD2 (5 bases). Germline V gene data show CDR1 as SGHRS and CDR2 as YFSETQ. Trimming stripped 0 bases from V and 2 bases from J, with 13 bases between. This CDR3 comprises 16 residues. The CDR3 DNA follows: TGCGCCAGCAGCTTGGGGGGTCGGGGTACCACAGATACGCAGTATTTT. Its translation: CASSLGGRGTTDTQYF. Filled out from reference TRBV5-1 and TRBJ2-3, the complete variable domain reads KAGVTQTPRYLIKTRGQQVTLSCSPISGHRSVSWYQQTPGQGLQFLFEYFSETQRNKGNFPGRFSGRQFSNSRSEMNVSTLELGDSALYLCASSLGGRGTTDTQYFGPGTRLTVL.

V usage is TRBV2 and J usage is TRBJ1-6; no clear D. V lost 5 bases to trimming and J lost 10 bases, with 15 bases between them. CDR3 length: 14 residues. The germline gives CDR1 SNHLY, CDR2 FYNNEI. The CDR3 sequence is CASSLDGVNSPLHF. As DNA, the CDR3 is TGTGCCAGCAGTTTGGACGGAGTAAACTCACCCCTCCACTTT.

The CDR3 here is CASSYLGGFTDTQYF. CDR3 DNA sequence: TGTGCCAGCAGTTACCTAGGGGGATTCACAGATACGCAGTATTTT. J is TRBJ2-3 and V is TRBV6-5; weak D call: TRBD1 (6 bases). Germline lookup yields CDR1 MNHEY and CDR2 SVGAGI. The CDR3 has 15 residues. V was clipped by 2 bases and J by 2 bases, with 11 bases between them.

The rearrangement joins TRBV7-9 to TRBJ1-3, with D possibly matching TRBD1 (6 bases). Germline values: CDR1 SEHNR, CDR2 FQNEAQ (reference sequence). V dropped 7 bases and J dropped 7 bases, with 17 bases sitting between them. This CDR3 is 14 amino acids long. For the CDR3, the DNA is TGTGCCAGCACCTCCCCGGACAGCGGTAACACCATATATTTT. As protein: CASTSPDSGNTIYF.

This clone has a handful of counts. V and J are TRBV27 and TRBJ1-5, with a tentative D call TRBD1 (5 bases). This CDR3 is 13 amino acids long. Looked up from germline, CDR1 is MNHEY and CDR2 is SMNVEV (reference sequence). The V and J ends lost 4 bases and 5 bases respectively, with 9 bases between them. CDR3 loop: CASSWGRYQPQHF. CDR3 DNA: TGTGCCAGCAGTTGGGGGAGGTATCAGCCCCAGCATTTT.

V and J are TRBV7-8 and TRBJ2-2; 8 bases map to TRBD1. V lost 3 bases, J lost 7 bases, and 7 bases stayed unmatched. The V gene's germline CDR1 is SGHVS and CDR2 FQNEAQ. This CDR3 region has 15 residues. The CDR3 nucleotides are TGTGCCAGCAGCTTGGGCAGGGGGCTTTTCGGGGAGCTGTTTTTT. This gives the protein CASSLGRGLFGELFF. Full variable domain (rest looked up from reference TRBV7-8 and TRBJ2-2): GAGVSQSPRYKVAKRGQDVALRCDPISGHVSLFWYQQALGQGPEFLTYFQNEAQLDKSGLPSDRFFAERPEGSVSTLKIQRTQQEDSAVYLCASSLGRGLFGELFFGEGSRLTVL.